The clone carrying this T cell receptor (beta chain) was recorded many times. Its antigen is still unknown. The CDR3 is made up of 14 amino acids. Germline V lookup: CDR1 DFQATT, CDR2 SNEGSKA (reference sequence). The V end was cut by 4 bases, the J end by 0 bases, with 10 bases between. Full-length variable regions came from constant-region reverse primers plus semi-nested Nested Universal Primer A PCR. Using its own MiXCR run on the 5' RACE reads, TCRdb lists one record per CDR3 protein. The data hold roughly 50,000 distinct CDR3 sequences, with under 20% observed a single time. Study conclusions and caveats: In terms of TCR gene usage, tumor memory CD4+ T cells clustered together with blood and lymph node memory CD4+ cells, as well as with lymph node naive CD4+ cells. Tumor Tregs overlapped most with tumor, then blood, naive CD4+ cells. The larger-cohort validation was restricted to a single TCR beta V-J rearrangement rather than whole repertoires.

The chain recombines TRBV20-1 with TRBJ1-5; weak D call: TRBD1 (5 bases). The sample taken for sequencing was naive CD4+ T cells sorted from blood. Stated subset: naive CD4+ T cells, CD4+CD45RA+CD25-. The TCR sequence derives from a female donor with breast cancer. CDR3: CSAKQDNSNQPQHF. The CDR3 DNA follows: TGCAGTGCTAAGCAGGACAATAGCAATCAGCCCCAGCATTTT.